This TCR beta chain was documented in a study of T cells in Graves' hyperthyroidism and ophthalmopathy. Study details: Prior to any treatment, at the point of initial diagnosis, peripheral blood was collected.

The CDR3 loop spans 17 amino acids. Germline trimming cut 1 base from V and 0 bases from J; bases unmatched to any gene: 4. A patient was excluded if there was uncontrolled infection, other autoimmune disease, pregnancy or lactation. Researchers amplified the TCR beta CDR3 regions from RNA transcripts. The HTBI primer set was used in a first-round RT-PCR of the TCR CDR3. TCRdb re-derived calls from the multiplex PCR reads in MiXCR, one entry per CDR3 protein. The sample includes more than 500,000 distinct CDR3 sequences, 16% of them seen just once. This clonotype occurred many times. Its antigen is not known. Whole-study findings and limits: Ophthalmopathy was told apart from stable hyperthyroidism by a 13 V-J model. Clonotypes that were expanded in thyroid above 0.001 mostly appeared in blood too.

This rearrangement joins TRBV12-3 or TRBV12-4 to TRBJ2-7; 12 bases fit TRBD2. Sequencing input: blood. The clonotype originates from a woman aged 25 to 39 with Graves' hyperthyroidism. CDR3 DNA: TGTGCCAGCAGTTTAGGCCTAGCGGGAGGGCCCTCCTACGAGCAGTACTTC. This sequence encodes CASSLGLAGGPSYEQYF.